The rows below give T cell receptor beta chains drawn from one sample of a study of tissue T cells after allogeneic stem cell transplantation. Libraries were prepared by immunoSEQ multiplex PCR; TCRdb keeps only in-frame clonotypes and omits some of them. The sample yields over 25,000 clones, approximately 83% seen once. The material sequenced was blood, taken before transplantation. The receptors come from a woman aged 18-49 years who later had graft-versus-host disease after an allogeneic stem cell transplant. The CDR3 runs from the conserved cysteine through the conserved F or W. D genes are given only for firm matches. Some rows mark clone size as missing; the rest say once, few, many or name a class of expanded clone.

NA,TRBV5-1,NA,TRBJ2-1,CASSLAAGSEQFF,TGCGCCAGCAGCTTGGCCGCGGGGAGTGAGCAGTTCTTC
NA,TRBV19,TRBD1,TRBJ1-1,CASSPGQGLTEAFF,TGTGCCAGTAGTCCGGGACAGGGACTCACTGAAGCTTTCTTT
NA,TRBV12-3/TRBV12-4,NA,TRBJ2-2,CASSFTGELFF,TGTGCCAGCAGTTTTACCGGGGAGCTGTTTTTT
once,TRBV4-1,NA,TRBJ1-5,CASSQERGLGQPQHF,TGCGCCAGCAGCCAAGAGAGGGGATTAGGGCAGCCCCAGCATTTT
NA,TRBV4-1,NA,TRBJ1-5,CASSHEASRLGNQPQHF,TGCGCCAGCAGCCATGAGGCTTCTCGCCTAGGCAATCAGCCCCAGCATTTT
NA,TRBV19,NA,TRBJ2-3,CASRAKTSTDTQYF,TGTGCCAGTAGAGCTAAGACTAGCACAGATACGCAGTATTTT
NA,TRBV5-5,TRBD2,TRBJ2-7,CASSLPGWVLAGGNYEQYF,TGTGCCAGCAGCTTGCCAGGGTGGGTTCTTGCGGGAGGAAACTACGAGCAGTACTTC
NA,TRBV3-1/TRBV3-2,NA,TRBJ1-1,CASSQSSGGRFEAFF,TGTGCCAGCAGCCAATCTTCTGGGGGTAGGTTTGAAGCTTTCTTT
NA,TRBV20-1,TRBD2,TRBJ2-2,CSASKTASGRVAGELFF,TGCAGTGCTAGTAAAACGGCTAGCGGGAGGGTGGCCGGGGAGCTGTTTTTT
once,TRBV19,TRBD1,TRBJ1-6,CASSDRDSGNSPLHF,TGTGCCAGTAGTGACAGGGACAGCGGAAATTCACCCCTCCACTTT
NA,TRBV5-1,TRBD1,TRBJ2-5,CASSLRTGGKLLETQYF,TGCGCCAGCAGCTTGAGGACAGGGGGCAAGTTATTGGAGACCCAGTACTTC
NA,TRBV11-2,NA,TRBJ2-5,CASSLDWGTTQETQYF,TGTGCCAGCAGCTTAGATTGGGGGACAACACAAGAGACCCAGTACTTC
NA,TRBV4-1,NA,TRBJ2-3,CASSQRASISDTQYF,TGCGCCAGCAGCCAAAGGGCTAGTATCTCAGATACGCAGTATTTT
NA,TRBV14,TRBD1,TRBJ1-3,CASSPRDRYSGNTIYF,TGTGCCAGCAGCCCCCGGGACAGATATTCTGGAAACACCATATATTTT
few,TRBV5-4,NA,TRBJ1-2,CASSLVAKGDYGYTF,TGTGCCAGCAGCTTGGTGGCTAAAGGTGACTATGGCTACACCTTC
NA,TRBV2,NA,TRBJ1-3,CASSGVGNTIYF,TGTGCCAGCAGTGGAGTGGGAAACACCATATATTTT
NA,TRBV11-2,NA,TRBJ2-2,CASSVGGELFF,TGTGCCAGCAGCGTCGGTGGGGAGCTGTTTTTT
few,TRBV11-2,NA,TRBJ1-1,CASSLVPSGSEAFF,TGTGCCAGCAGCTTAGTCCCCTCAGGGTCTGAAGCTTTCTTT
NA,TRBV4-2,TRBD2,TRBJ2-3,CASSQEWGGTTDTQYF,TGTGCCAGCAGCCAAGAGTGGGGGGGGACCACAGATACGCAGTATTTT
NA,TRBV7-3,NA,TRBJ2-1,CASSARGENEQFF,TGTGCCAGCAGCGCCAGGGGGGAGAATGAGCAGTTCTTC
once,TRBV29-1,TRBD1,TRBJ2-5,CSVRTGLQETQYF,TGCAGCGTAAGGACAGGGTTACAGGAGACCCAGTACTTC
NA,TRBV6-5,NA,TRBJ1-4,CASSYGTTNEKLFF,TGTGCCAGCAGTTACGGGACAACTAATGAAAAACTGTTTTTT
NA,TRBV20-1,NA,TRBJ1-1,CSARSGKEAFF,TGCAGTGCTAGATCTGGGAAGGAAGCTTTCTTT
NA,TRBV19,NA,TRBJ1-1,CASSIGGSRGTEAFF,TGTGCCAGTAGTATAGGGGGAAGCCGGGGCACTGAAGCTTTCTTT
NA,TRBV7-2,TRBD1,TRBJ1-1,CAIGGGQLNTEAFF,TGTGCCATCGGGGGGGGACAGCTGAACACTGAAGCTTTCTTT
NA,TRBV18,NA,TRBJ1-1,CASSPSLSSVTEAFF,TGTGCCAGCTCACCATCCCTAAGTAGCGTCACTGAAGCTTTCTTT
NA,TRBV27,TRBD1,TRBJ1-5,CASRPGTGVRQPQHF,TGTGCCAGCAGACCTGGGACAGGGGTTCGTCAGCCCCAGCATTTT
NA,TRBV7-9,TRBD1,TRBJ1-2,CASSQRDRDRGYTF,TGTGCCAGCAGCCAAAGGGACAGGGATCGCGGCTACACCTTC
NA,TRBV14,NA,TRBJ1-1,CASSRTGTLAFF,TGTGCCAGCAGCCGTACAGGAACTCTAGCTTTCTTT
NA,TRBV3-1/TRBV3-2,NA,TRBJ1-1,CASSQVYEAEAFF,TGTGCCAGCAGCCAAGTTTACGAGGCCGAAGCTTTCTTT
NA,TRBV7-2,NA,TRBJ2-7,CASSFDSYEQYF,TGTGCCAGCAGCTTCGACTCCTACGAGCAGTACTTC
NA,TRBV5-8,NA,TRBJ1-1,CASSTVDVGNTEAFF,TGTGCCAGCAGCACTGTCGATGTCGGGAACACTGAAGCTTTCTTT
NA,TRBV6-4,NA,TRBJ2-6,CASSDSTGSGANVLTF,TGTGCCAGCAGTGACTCGACAGGCTCTGGGGCCAACGTCCTGACTTTC
NA,TRBV3-1/TRBV3-2,NA,TRBJ1-3,CASGGPGNTIYF,TGTGCCAGCGGGGGGCCCGGAAACACCATATATTTT
NA,TRBV5-8,TRBD2,TRBJ2-7,CASSSNGRYYEQYF,TGTGCCAGCAGCTCTAACGGGAGGTATTACGAGCAGTACTTC
NA,TRBV24-1,NA,TRBJ2-7,CATSSRRGSYEQYF,TGTGCCACCAGTAGTAGACGGGGCTCCTACGAGCAGTACTTC
NA,TRBV9,NA,TRBJ1-1,CASSVGDGLNTEAFF,TGTGCCAGCAGCGTAGGGGACGGGCTGAACACTGAAGCTTTCTTT
NA,TRBV5-4,NA,TRBJ1-1,CASSPDRGANTEAFF,TGTGCCAGCAGCCCTGATAGGGGGGCTAACACTGAAGCTTTCTTT
few,TRBV10-1,NA,TRBJ1-1,CASPPVNTEAFF,TGCGCCAGCCCCCCCGTGAACACTGAAGCTTTCTTT
NA,TRBV5-4,TRBD1,TRBJ2-3,CASSFLGGLSTDTQYF,TGTGCCAGCAGCTTTCTAGGGGGCCTTAGCACAGATACGCAGTATTTT
NA,TRBV27,TRBD2,TRBJ2-7,CASSFLAGATQTPYEQYF,TGTGCCAGCAGTTTCCTAGCGGGGGCCACACAAACACCCTACGAGCAGTACTTC
NA,TRBV5-4,TRBD1,TRBJ2-5,CASSSPGQQETQYF,TGTGCCAGCAGCTCGCCGGGACAGCAAGAGACCCAGTACTTC
NA,TRBV6-5,TRBD1,TRBJ1-1,CASSYPGQLGRAFF,TGTGCCAGCAGTTACCCGGGACAGCTGGGTCGAGCTTTCTTT
NA,TRBV3-1/TRBV3-2,NA,TRBJ2-6,CASSRLSGTGLAGANVLTF,TGTGCCAGCAGCCGGCTCTCGGGGACTGGTTTAGCTGGGGCCAACGTCCTGACTTTC
NA,TRBV6-2/TRBV6-3,NA,TRBJ2-7,CASSYRQASYEQYF,TGTGCCAGCAGTTACAGACAGGCCTCCTACGAGCAGTACTTC